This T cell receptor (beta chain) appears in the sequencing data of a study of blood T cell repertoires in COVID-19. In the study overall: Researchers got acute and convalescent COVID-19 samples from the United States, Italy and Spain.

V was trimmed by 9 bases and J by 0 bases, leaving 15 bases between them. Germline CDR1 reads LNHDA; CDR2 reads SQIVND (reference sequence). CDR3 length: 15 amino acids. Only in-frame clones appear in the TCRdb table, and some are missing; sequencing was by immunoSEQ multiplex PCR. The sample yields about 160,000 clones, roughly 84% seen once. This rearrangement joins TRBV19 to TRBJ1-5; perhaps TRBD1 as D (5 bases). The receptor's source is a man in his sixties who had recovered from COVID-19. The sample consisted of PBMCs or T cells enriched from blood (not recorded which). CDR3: CASGGGLYSNQPQHF. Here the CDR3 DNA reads TGTGCCAGCGGCGGGGGGTTGTATAGCAATCAGCCCCAGCATTTT.